Following are 14 T cell receptor beta chains from one sample sequenced in a study of CD8 T cells in ankylosing spondylitis. TCRdb redid the calling of the 5' RACE reads with MiXCR, one entry per CDR3 protein. Of about 700,000 distinct CDR3 sequences listed, 15% to 20% are singletons. Their recognized antigens are unknown. Study results and limitations: Blood from ankylosing spondylitis patients appeared to carry a characteristic roughly 8-variant TCR beta motif.

The sample taken for sequencing was blood, either unsorted or a sorted T cell fraction (not recorded which). These TCRs come from a male donor with ankylosing spondylitis.

The chain employs TRBV12-3 or TRBV12-4 and TRBJ1-2; 7 bases are a match to TRBD1. This CDR3 spans 17 amino acids. J was trimmed by 7 bases and V by 6 bases; bases with no gene match: 20. The chain's CDR3 is CASRNPIDRAEEGGYTF. DNA of the CDR3: TGTGCCAGCAGGAACCCCATCGACAGGGCGGAAGAGGGTGGCTACACCTTC.

The table lists this clonotype with a few counts. J is TRBJ2-1 and V is TRBV7-9; perhaps TRBD2 as D (6 bases). CDR3 length: 17 amino acids. The germline V gene has CDR1 SEHNR and CDR2 FQNEAQ (reference sequence). Trimming pared 5 bases from V and 0 bases from J, leaving 17 bases between. The CDR3 sequence is CASSTVTGLSSYNEQFF. In DNA form, the CDR3 reads TGTGCCAGCAGCACCGTTACGGGACTCAGCTCCTACAATGAGCAGTTCTTC.

This clonotype has only one observation. CDR3: CASRLGGGITDTQYF. The DNA of the CDR3 is TGTGCCAGCAGGTTAGGGGGGGGGATCACAGATACGCAGTATTTT. The chain joins TRBV27 to TRBJ2-3, with a weak D call TRBD2 (7 bases). The CDR3 has 15 residues. Germline assignment: CDR1 MNHEY and CDR2 SMNVEV (reference sequence). V dropped 6 bases and J dropped 2 bases, with 15 bases sitting between them.

This clonotype was seen only a few times. The CDR3, as DNA: TGCGCCAGCAGACAGGGCAGTGGTTTCGAGCAGTACTTC. Translated: CASRQGSGFEQYF. The genes are TRBV5-1 and TRBJ2-7; possible D gene TRBD1, 6 bases. This CDR3 is 13 amino acids long. The V and J ends lost 5 bases and 6 bases respectively, with 15 bases between them. Germline loops: CDR1 SGHRS, CDR2 YFSETQ.

The chain links TRBV5-1 to TRBJ2-5; the match to TRBD2 covers 7 bases. V dropped 4 bases and J dropped 5; count of bases not matched to a gene: 8. Germline V lookup: CDR1 SGHRS, CDR2 YFSETQ. The CDR3 is made up of 14 amino acids. The CDR3 sequence: CASSGRDYRETQYF. As DNA, the CDR3 is TGCGCCAGCAGCGGCCGGGACTATAGGGAGACCCAGTACTTC.

This clonotype was counted a few times. This rearrangement joins TRBV28 to TRBJ2-7; D is possibly TRBD1 (5 bases). V was pared by 2 bases and J by 12 bases, with 14 bases between. CDR1 is MDHEN, CDR2 SYDVKM, per germline. The CDR3 totals 12 residues. CDR3 sequence (DNA): TGTGCCAGCAGTTTAAGGGCAGGGAAACCGTACTTC. Translation gives CASSLRAGKPYF. The variable domain in full, with the rest retrieved from reference TRBV28 and TRBJ2-7, is DVKVTQSSRYLVKRTGEKVFLECVQDMDHENMFWYRQDPGLGLRLIYFSYDVKMKEKGDIPEGYSVSREKKERFSLILESASTNQTSMYLCASSLRAGKPYFGPGTRLTVT.

CDR3 protein: CASSLTGVMNEQYF. CDR3 DNA sequence: TGTGCCAGCAGCCTGACAGGGGTCATGAACGAGCAGTACTTC. The V gene is TRBV12-3 or TRBV12-4, the J gene TRBJ2-7; 8 bases agree with TRBD1. The junction had 9 bases not matched to a gene; V was cut back by 6 bases and J by 5 bases. The CDR3 is 14 residues long.

The chain employs TRBV12-3 or TRBV12-4 and TRBJ1-2; 8 nucleotides match TRBD1. Trimming cost V 6 bases and J 4 bases; bases outside gene matches: 7. The CDR3 covers 14 residues. The DNA for the CDR3 is TGTGCCAGCAGGACCGGGACAGGCATCTATGGCTACACCTTC. It translates to CASRTGTGIYGYTF.

This chain joins TRBV10-3 and TRBJ2-7; D is possibly TRBD1 (6 bases). Germline CDR1 is ENHRY and CDR2 is SYGVKD. The CDR3 has 13 residues. Trimming pared 8 bases from V and 3 bases from J, leaving 14 bases between. This CDR3 is CAIQKGVNYEQYF. Here the CDR3 DNA reads TGTGCCATCCAAAAGGGGGTGAACTACGAGCAGTACTTC.

The chain has TRBV12-3 or TRBV12-4 and TRBJ2-1; possibly TRBD2 for D (5 bases). There are 12 residues in the CDR3. V lost 6 bases and J lost 12, with 15 bases in between. CDR3 sequence (DNA): TGTGCCAGCAGAGGAACTAGTCGGGGGCAGTTCTTC. This codes for CASRGTSRGQFF.

This clonotype came up many times. J is TRBJ2-3 and V is TRBV9; TRBD2 aligns across 7 bases. V was clipped by 3 bases and J by 4 bases; unmatched bases: 11. Per germline, CDR1 SGDLS and CDR2 YYNGEE. CDR3 length equals 16 residues. CDR3 in DNA: TGTGCCAGCAGCGAGCCCCTCGGCGGGAGCCCAGATACGCAGTATTTT. Translated, it gives CASSEPLGGSPDTQYF.

The chain recombines TRBV20-1 with TRBJ2-3; TRBD2 agrees at 12 bases. The V gene end was trimmed by 5 bases and the J gene end by 2 bases; junction bases not matched to a gene: 17. CDR3 length: 19 residues. The germline gives CDR1 DFQATT, CDR2 SNEGSKA (reference sequence). CDR3 nucleotides: TGCAGTGCTGGGTTACTAGCGGGGGGTCTATACGCTCACACAGATACGCAGTATTTT. Protein product: CSAGLLAGGLYAHTDTQYF.

Ten or more counts support this clonotype. The chain joins TRBV6-1 to TRBJ1-1; D call uncertain. This CDR3 is 12 amino acids long. Germline CDR1 reads MNHNS; CDR2 reads SASEGT. Trimming shortened V by 2 bases and J by 11 bases, and 12 bases separated the two germline ends. Here the CDR3 reads CASSELSFQAFF. CDR3 nucleotides: TGTGCCAGCAGTGAACTGTCCTTCCAGGCTTTCTTT.

Here the CDR3 reads CASSYSRTDNFGALHF. The CDR3 DNA reads TGTGCCAGCAGTTACTCTCGGACGGACAATTTCGGGGCCCTCCACTTT. The rearrangement joins TRBV6-5 to TRBJ1-6; TRBD1 is a possible D gene (5 bases). The CDR3 has 16 amino acids. V was trimmed by 0 bases and J by 14 bases, leaving 20 bases between them. In germline, CDR1 is MNHEY, CDR2 SVGAGI.